The present TCR beta chain was sequenced within a study of memory CD4+ T cells and cytomegalovirus serostatus. This CDR3 region has 16 residues. CDR1 and CDR2 (germline): SGHDT, YYEEEE. Trimming shortened V by 5 bases and J by 1 base, and 16 bases separated the two germline ends. Single viable CD3+CD4+CD8-CD45RO+ cells were sorted as the memory CD4+ T cells. Overall study results and limits: About two fifths of the roughly 150 known CMV-associated TCRbeta sequences appeared in CD4+ memory.

Sequenced by immunoSEQ multiplex PCR; TCRdb stores in-frame clones only, minus some. Of 60,000 to 70,000 clones detected, roughly 76% appear once; the ten largest clones hold 4% to 5%. Comment on this clone: Its target is unknown.

V usage is TRBV5-6 and J usage is TRBJ1-3; D is possibly TRBD1 (5 bases). The sequencing input was memory CD4+ T cells from blood. The clonotype comes from an adult in good health and CMV-seropositive. The CDR3 loop reads CASRTWAGLSGNTIYF. Written as DNA, the CDR3 is TGTGCCAGCAGAACCTGGGCGGGGCTTTCTGGAAACACCATATATTTT.